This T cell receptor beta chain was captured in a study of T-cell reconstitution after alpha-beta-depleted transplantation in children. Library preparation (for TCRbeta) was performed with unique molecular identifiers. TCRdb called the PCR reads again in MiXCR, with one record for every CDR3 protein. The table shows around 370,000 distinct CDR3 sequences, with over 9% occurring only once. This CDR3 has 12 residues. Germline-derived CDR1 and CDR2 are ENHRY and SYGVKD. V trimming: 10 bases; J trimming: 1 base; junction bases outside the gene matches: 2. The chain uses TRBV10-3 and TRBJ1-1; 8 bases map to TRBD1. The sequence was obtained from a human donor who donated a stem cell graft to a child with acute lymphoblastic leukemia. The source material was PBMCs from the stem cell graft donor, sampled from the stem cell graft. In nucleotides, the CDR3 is TGTGCCAATCAGGGGGCGAACACTGAAGCTTTCTTT. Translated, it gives CANQGANTEAFF.